Following are 14 T cell receptor beta chains from one sample sequenced in a study of cytomegalovirus exposure and HLA in healthy donors. The PCR used 60 Vbeta and 13 Jbeta primers. Repertoires were generated with immunoSEQ multiplex PCR, while TCRdb's copy carries only in-frame clones and drops some. The table includes about 120,000 clones, more than 65% detected once. The material sequenced was PBMCs. These TCRs come from a human donor in good health.

This clone was found a few times. The same CDR3 can be traced to other DNA sequences in this sample. The V gene is TRBV5-6, the J gene TRBJ2-7, with 8 bases matching TRBD1. The CDR3 length is 14 residues. V dropped 3 bases and J dropped 3; count of bases not matched to a gene: 5. CDR1 and CDR2 from the germline V gene are SGHDT and YYEEEE. In nucleotides, the CDR3 is TGTGCCAGCAGCTCCGGGACAGGTGGCTACGAGCAGTACTTC. Encoded protein: CASSSGTGGYEQYF.

CDR3 residues: CASSFWGPGLAAYNEQFF. The CDR3 nucleotides read TGTGCCAGCAGTTTCTGGGGACCGGGACTAGCGGCTTACAATGAGCAGTTCTTC. The chain combines TRBV7-2 with TRBJ2-1, with TRBD2 identical over 11 bases. The ends lost 6 bases at V and 4 bases at J; junction bases unmatched: 14. Germline assignment: CDR1 SGHTA and CDR2 FQGNSA. This CDR3 comprises 18 residues.

The chain employs TRBV7-8 and TRBJ2-7; 9 bases fit TRBD2. This CDR3 has 17 residues. V dropped 5 bases and J dropped 3; count of bases not matched to a gene: 14. Germline CDR1 reads SGHVS; CDR2 reads FQNEAQ. The CDR3 DNA is TGTGCCAGCAGCCGAACTACCGTAGCGGGAGTAGTCTACGAGCAGTACTTC. Protein sequence: CASSRTTVAGVVYEQYF.

The rearrangement uses TRBV5-8 and TRBJ1-4; no definite D call. CDR3 length: 15 residues. CDR1 SGHTS and CDR2 YDEGEE come from the germline V gene. V lost 4 bases and J lost 0, with 10 bases in between. The CDR3 here is CASSQALTTNEKLFF. The CDR3 nucleotides are TGTGCCAGCAGCCAGGCCTTAACAACTAATGAAAAACTGTTTTTT.

This clone was found a few times. The gene calls are TRBV28 and TRBJ2-1; 9 nucleotides line up with TRBD1. With V trimmed by 0 bases and J by 7 bases, 13 bases remained unmatched. There are 18 residues in the CDR3. CDR1 is MDHEN, CDR2 SYDVKM, per germline. The CDR3 is CASSLWGGGTGTGNEQFF. The CDR3 coding sequence is TGTGCCAGCAGTTTATGGGGTGGTGGGACAGGGACGGGGAATGAGCAGTTCTTC.

The CDR3 here is CASSSGETQYF. The CDR3, as DNA: TGTGCCAGCAGCTCGGGAGAGACCCAGTACTTC. This chain links TRBV28 with TRBJ2-5, with unresolved D. This CDR3 is built from 11 residues. The V end lost 6 bases, the J end lost 4 bases, and 6 bases lay between the germline ends. From germline, CDR1 is MDHEN and CDR2 SYDVKM.

This clone was observed a few times. The chain combines TRBV30 with TRBJ1-5; tentative D call: TRBD1 (6 bases). Deletions cut 5 bases from V and 9 bases from J, with 17 bases between. This CDR3 has 13 residues. CDR1 and CDR2 (germline): GTSNPN, SVGIG (reference sequence). The CDR3 spells CAWAGATWGPQHF. The CDR3 DNA sequence: TGTGCCTGGGCAGGGGCCACCTGGGGGCCCCAGCATTTT.

Only a few counts were recorded for this clone. The J gene is TRBJ2-1, the V gene TRBV5-4; 8 nucleotides match TRBD2. The length of the CDR3 is 16 residues. Germline assignment: CDR1 SGHNT and CDR2 YYREEE (reference sequence). Trimming took 0 bases from V and 8 from J; bases not matched to a gene: 10. Here the CDR3 DNA reads TGTGCCAGCAGCTTGGGGAGGCGGGAGGAGTTCTATGAGCAGTTCTTC. Translating it yields CASSLGRREEFYEQFF.

Details on this clone: It is unclear where the CDR3 begins or ends on the DNA, so no DNA is shown, and the CDR3 is as TCRdb lists it. The V and J genes are TRBV19 and TRBJ2-1; TRBD2, the table's D call, lacks a check against the DNA. Both ends counted, the CDR3 spans 16 residues. Germline loops: CDR1 LNHDA, CDR2 SQIVND (reference sequence). CDR3 sequence: CASTSGLAGENNEQFF.

This clone was found once. This rearrangement joins TRBV28 to TRBJ1-1; D is ambiguous. The V gene lost 7 bases and the J gene lost 4 bases, with 13 bases spanning the gap. Per germline, CDR1 MDHEN and CDR2 SYDVKM. This CDR3 region has 13 residues. This CDR3 is CASITREGTEAFF. The CDR3 DNA is TGTGCCAGCATTACACGGGAGGGCACTGAAGCTTTCTTT.

The J gene is TRBJ2-6, the V gene TRBV9; TRBD2 is a possible D gene (5 bases). The CDR3 is made up of 15 amino acids. CDR1 and CDR2 from the germline V gene are SGDLS and YYNGEE. V was clipped by 4 bases and J by 3 bases, with 11 bases between them. The CDR3 loop is CASSYKTSGANVLTF. DNA of the CDR3: TGTGCCAGCAGCTACAAAACTAGTGGGGCCAACGTCCTGACTTTC.

This clone was seen once. The chain combines TRBV28 with TRBJ1-2, with 7 nucleotides matching TRBD1. The CDR3 consists of 14 residues. The V gene's germline CDR1 is MDHEN and CDR2 SYDVKM. J gave up 6 bases and V 9 bases, and 13 bases lay outside the gene matches. The CDR3 coding sequence is TGTGCCAGTACACGACAGGGAATGCCTGATGGCTACACCTTC. This gives the protein CASTRQGMPDGYTF.

The CDR3 DNA reads as TGTGCCAGCAGTCGGGCCCAGCGGGAGGGCTACGAGCAGTACTTC. Amino acids: CASSRAQREGYEQYF. This chain joins TRBV11-2 and TRBJ2-7; 10 bases are shared with TRBD2. V lost 6 bases to trimming and J lost 3 bases; unmatched junction nucleotides: 8. CDR3 length equals 15 residues. Germline CDR1 SGHAT, CDR2 FQNNGV.

V and J are TRBV9 and TRBJ2-2, with 11 nucleotides matching TRBD1. This CDR3 comprises 16 residues. V was clipped by 6 bases and J by 5 bases; unmatched bases: 9. The germline gives CDR1 SGDLS, CDR2 YYNGEE. The CDR3 nucleotides are TGTGCCAGCAACCCACTGGGACAGGGGGAAACCGGGGAGCTGTTTTTT. Protein product: CASNPLGQGETGELFF.